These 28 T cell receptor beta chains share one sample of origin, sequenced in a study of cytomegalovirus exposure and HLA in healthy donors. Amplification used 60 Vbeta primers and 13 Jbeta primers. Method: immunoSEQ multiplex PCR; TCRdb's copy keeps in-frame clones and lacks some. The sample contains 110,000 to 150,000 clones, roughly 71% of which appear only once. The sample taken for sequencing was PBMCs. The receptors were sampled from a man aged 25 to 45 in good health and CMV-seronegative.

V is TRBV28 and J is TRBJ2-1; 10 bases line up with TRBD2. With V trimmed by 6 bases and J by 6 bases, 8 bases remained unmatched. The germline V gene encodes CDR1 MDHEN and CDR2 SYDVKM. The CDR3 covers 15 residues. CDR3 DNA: TGTGCCAGCAGCCCCCAGCGGGGGGGCCTCAATGAGCAGTTCTTC. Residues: CASSPQRGGLNEQFF.

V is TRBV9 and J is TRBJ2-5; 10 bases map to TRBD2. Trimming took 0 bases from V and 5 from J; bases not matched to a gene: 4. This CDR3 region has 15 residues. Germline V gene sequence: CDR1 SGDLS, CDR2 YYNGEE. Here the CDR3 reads CASSVVAGGGETQYF. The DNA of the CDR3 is TGTGCCAGCAGCGTAGTAGCGGGAGGAGGGGAGACCCAGTACTTC.

CDR3 residues: CASSLGQGETDTQYF. The CDR3 DNA is TGTGCCAGCAGCTTGGGACAGGGGGAGACAGATACGCAGTATTTT. This chain uses TRBV7-9 with TRBJ2-3; the match to TRBD1 covers 11 bases. J was trimmed by 3 bases and V by 3 bases; bases with no gene match: 2. Germline loops: CDR1 SEHNR, CDR2 FQNEAQ (reference sequence). This CDR3 spans 15 amino acids.

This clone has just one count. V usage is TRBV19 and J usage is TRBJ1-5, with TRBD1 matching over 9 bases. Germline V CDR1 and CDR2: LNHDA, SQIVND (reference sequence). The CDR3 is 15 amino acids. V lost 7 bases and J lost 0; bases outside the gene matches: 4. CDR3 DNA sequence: TGTGCCAGTATGACAGGGGGATATAGCAATCAGCCCCAGCATTTT. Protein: CASMTGGYSNQPQHF.

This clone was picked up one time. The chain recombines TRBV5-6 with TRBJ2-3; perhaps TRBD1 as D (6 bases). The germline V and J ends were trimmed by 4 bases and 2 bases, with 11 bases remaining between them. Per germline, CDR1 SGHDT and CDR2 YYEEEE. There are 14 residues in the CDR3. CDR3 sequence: CASSPTGTTDTQYF. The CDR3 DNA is TGTGCCAGCAGCCCAACAGGGACCACAGATACGCAGTATTTT.

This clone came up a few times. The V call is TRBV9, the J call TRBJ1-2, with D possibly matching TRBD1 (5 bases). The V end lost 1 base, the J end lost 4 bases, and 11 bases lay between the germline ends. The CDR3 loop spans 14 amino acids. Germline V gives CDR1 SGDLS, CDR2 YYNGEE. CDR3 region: CASSVNGGVYGYTF. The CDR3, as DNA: TGTGCCAGCAGCGTAAATGGAGGGGTCTATGGCTACACCTTC.

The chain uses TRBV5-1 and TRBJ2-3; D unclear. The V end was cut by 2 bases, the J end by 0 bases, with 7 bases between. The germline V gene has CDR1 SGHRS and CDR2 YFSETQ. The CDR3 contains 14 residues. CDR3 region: CASSFPQSTDTQYF. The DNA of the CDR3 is TGCGCCAGCAGCTTCCCCCAGAGCACAGATACGCAGTATTTT.

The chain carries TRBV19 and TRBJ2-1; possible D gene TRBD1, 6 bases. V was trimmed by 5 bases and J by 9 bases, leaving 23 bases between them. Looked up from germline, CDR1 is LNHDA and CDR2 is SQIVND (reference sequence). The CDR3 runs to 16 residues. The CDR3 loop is CASSFAGVSNPFEQFF. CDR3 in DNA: TGTGCCAGTAGTTTCGCAGGGGTTTCGAACCCGTTTGAGCAGTTCTTC.

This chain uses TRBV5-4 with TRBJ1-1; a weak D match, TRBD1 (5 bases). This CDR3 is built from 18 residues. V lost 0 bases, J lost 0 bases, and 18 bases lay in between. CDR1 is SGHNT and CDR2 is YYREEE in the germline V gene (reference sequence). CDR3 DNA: TGTGCCAGCAGCTTGGGGGGCCAGGCGGCTTTTCTGAACACTGAAGCTTTCTTT. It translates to CASSLGGQAAFLNTEAFF.

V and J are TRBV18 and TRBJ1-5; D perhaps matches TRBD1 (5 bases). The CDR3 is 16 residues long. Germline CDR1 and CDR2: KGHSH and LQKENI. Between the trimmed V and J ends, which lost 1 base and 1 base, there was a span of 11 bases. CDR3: CASSPRREGSNQPQHF. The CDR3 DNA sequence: TGTGCCAGCTCACCACGCAGGGAAGGGAGCAATCAGCCCCAGCATTTT.

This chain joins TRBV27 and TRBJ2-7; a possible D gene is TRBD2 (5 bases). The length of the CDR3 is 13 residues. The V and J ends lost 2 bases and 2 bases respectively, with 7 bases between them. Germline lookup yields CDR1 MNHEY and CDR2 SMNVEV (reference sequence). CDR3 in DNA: TGTGCCAGCAGTTTAACCGGGGCCTACGAGCAGTACTTC. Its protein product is CASSLTGAYEQYF.

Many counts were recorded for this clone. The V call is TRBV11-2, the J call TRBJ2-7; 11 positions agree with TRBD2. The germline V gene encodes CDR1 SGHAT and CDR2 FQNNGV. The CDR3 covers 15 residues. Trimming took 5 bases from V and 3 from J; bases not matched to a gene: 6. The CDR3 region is CASSITSGGFYEQYF. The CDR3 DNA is TGTGCCAGCAGCATCACTAGCGGGGGCTTCTACGAGCAGTACTTC.

This CDR3 is CASSLAGRAGINSPLHF. In DNA form, the CDR3 reads TGTGCCAGCAGCTTAGCGGGTCGGGCGGGGATTAATTCACCCCTCCACTTT. The chain couples TRBV9 to TRBJ1-6, with unresolved D. Trimming cost V 4 bases and J 6 bases, with 20 bases left between them. CDR1 is SGDLS and CDR2 is YYNGEE in the germline V gene. This CDR3 has 17 amino acids.

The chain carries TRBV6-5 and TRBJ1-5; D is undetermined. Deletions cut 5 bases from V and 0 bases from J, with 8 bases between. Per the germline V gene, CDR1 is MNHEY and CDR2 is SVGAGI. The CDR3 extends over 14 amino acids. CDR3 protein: CASSGIYSNQPQHF. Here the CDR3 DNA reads TGTGCCAGCAGTGGCATTTATAGCAATCAGCCCCAGCATTTT.

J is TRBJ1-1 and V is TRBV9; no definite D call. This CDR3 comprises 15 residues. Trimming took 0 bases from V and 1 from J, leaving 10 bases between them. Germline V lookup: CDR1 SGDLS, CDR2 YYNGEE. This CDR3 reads CASSVATSPNTEAFF. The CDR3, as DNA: TGTGCCAGCAGCGTAGCTACGAGCCCGAACACTGAAGCTTTCTTT.

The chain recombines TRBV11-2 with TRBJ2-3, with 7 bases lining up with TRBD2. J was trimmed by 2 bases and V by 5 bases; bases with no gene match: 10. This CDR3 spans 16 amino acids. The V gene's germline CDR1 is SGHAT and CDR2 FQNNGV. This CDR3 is CASSGERGSYTDTQYF. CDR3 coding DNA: TGTGCCAGCAGCGGAGAGCGGGGAAGTTACACAGATACGCAGTATTTT.

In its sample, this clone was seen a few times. The CDR3 bases are TGTGCCAGCAGCACGGACACCGTGGACGGCAAAAACATTCAGTACTTC. It encodes CASSTDTVDGKNIQYF. The chain joins TRBV21-1 to TRBJ2-4; the table's D call, TRBD1, has no DNA check behind it. TRBV21-1 is noted as a pseudogene. The CDR3 consists of 16 residues.

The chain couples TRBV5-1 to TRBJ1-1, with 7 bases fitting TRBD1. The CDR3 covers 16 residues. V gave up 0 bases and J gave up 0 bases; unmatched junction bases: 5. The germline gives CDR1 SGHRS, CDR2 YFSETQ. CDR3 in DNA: TGCGCCAGCAGCTTGGCCACAGGGGTAATGAACACTGAAGCTTTCTTT. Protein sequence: CASSLATGVMNTEAFF.

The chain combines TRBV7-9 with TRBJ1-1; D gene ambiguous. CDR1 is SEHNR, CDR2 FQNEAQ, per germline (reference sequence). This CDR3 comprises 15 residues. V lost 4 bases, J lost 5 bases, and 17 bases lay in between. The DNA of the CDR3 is TGTGCCAGCAGCTCACGGGCGGGAGACATAACTGAAGCTTTCTTT. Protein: CASSSRAGDITEAFF.

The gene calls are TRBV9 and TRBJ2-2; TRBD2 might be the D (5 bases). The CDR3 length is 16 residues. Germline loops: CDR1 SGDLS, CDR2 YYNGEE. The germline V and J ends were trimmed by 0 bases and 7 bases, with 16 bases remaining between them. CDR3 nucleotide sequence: TGTGCCAGCAGCGTAGCACTAGATCCCGAGGTCGGGGAGCTGTTTTTT. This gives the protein CASSVALDPEVGELFF.

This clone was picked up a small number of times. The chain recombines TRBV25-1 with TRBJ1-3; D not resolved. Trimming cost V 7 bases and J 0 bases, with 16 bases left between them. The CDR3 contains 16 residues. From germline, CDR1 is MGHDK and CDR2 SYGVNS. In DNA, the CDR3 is TGTGCCAGCACTCCTCCGCTAGAAGCCTCTGGAAACACCATATATTTT. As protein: CASTPPLEASGNTIYF.

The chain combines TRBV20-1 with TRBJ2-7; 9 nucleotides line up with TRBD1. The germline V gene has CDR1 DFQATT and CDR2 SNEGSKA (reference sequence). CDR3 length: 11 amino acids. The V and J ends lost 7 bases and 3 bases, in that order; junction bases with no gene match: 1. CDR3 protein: CSVGQGYEQYF. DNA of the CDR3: TGCAGTGTGGGACAGGGCTACGAGCAGTACTTC.

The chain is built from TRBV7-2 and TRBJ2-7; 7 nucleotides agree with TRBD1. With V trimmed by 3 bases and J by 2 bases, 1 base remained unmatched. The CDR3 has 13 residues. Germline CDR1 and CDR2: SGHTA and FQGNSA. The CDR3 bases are TGTGCCAGCAGCTTTACAGGGGCCTACGAGCAGTACTTC. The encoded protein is CASSFTGAYEQYF.

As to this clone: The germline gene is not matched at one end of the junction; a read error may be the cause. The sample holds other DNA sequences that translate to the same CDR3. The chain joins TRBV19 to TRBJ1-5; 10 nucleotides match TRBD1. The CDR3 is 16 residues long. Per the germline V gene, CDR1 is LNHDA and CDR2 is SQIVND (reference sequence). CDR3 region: CASSPQGQGSNQPQHF. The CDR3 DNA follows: TGCGCCAGTAGTCCCCAGGGACAGGGGAGCAATCAGCCCCAGCATTTT.

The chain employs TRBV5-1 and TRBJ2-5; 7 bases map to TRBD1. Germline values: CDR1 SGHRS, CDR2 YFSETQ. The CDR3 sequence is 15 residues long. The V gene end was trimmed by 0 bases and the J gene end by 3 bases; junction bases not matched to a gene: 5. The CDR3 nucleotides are TGCGCCAGCAGCTTGGTTGACAGGGCCAAAGAGACCCAGTACTTC. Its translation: CASSLVDRAKETQYF. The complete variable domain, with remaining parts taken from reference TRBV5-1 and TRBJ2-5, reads KAGVTQTPRYLIKTRGQQVTLSCSPISGHRSVSWYQQTPGQGLQFLFEYFSETQRNKGNFPGRFSGRQFSNSRSEMNVSTLELGDSALYLCASSLVDRAKETQYFGPGTRLLVL.

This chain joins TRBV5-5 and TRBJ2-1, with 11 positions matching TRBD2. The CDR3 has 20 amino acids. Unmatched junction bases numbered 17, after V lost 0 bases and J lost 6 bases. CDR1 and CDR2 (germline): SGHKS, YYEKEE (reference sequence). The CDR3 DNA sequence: TGTGCCAGCAGCTTGGTAGGGGCGGGTAGTAGCGGGAGGGTTAGCAATGAGCAGTTCTTC. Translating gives CASSLVGAGSSGRVSNEQFF.

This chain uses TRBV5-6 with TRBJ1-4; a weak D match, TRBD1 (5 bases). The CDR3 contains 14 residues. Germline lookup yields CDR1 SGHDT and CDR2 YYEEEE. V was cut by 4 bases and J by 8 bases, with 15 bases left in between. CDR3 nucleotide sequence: TGTGCCAGCAGCATCCGGGACTGGGCGGAAAAACTGTTTTTT. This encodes CASSIRDWAEKLFF.

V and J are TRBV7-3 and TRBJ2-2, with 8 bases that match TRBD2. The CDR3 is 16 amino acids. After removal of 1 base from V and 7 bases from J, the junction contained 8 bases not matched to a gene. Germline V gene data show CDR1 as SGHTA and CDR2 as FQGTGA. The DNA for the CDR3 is TGTGCCAGCAGCTTAATTGACGGGGGGGCCATCGGGGAGCTGTTTTTT. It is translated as CASSLIDGGAIGELFF.